This passage covers 21 T cell receptor beta chains from one sample sequenced in a study of T cell changes during pregnancy in multiple sclerosis. The protocol was immunoSEQ multiplex PCR, while the TCRdb copy is restricted to in-frame clones and leaves out a portion. The sample yields tens of thousands of clones, about 92% seen once. The sample was CD8+ T cells from peripheral blood mononuclear cells, taken in the third trimester of pregnancy. Receptors were obtained from a female donor with multiple sclerosis, enrolled in a pregnancy study.

V and J are TRBV29-1 and TRBJ2-1; D is perhaps TRBD2 (6 bases). The CDR3 is made up of 17 amino acids. Germline V gene data show CDR1 as SQVTM and CDR2 as ANQGSEA. The V gene lost 4 bases and the J gene lost 1 base, with 20 bases spanning the gap. CDR3: CSVVSTFEGRSYNEQFF. The CDR3 DNA is TGCAGCGTTGTCTCTACCTTTGAGGGGAGGTCCTACAATGAGCAGTTCTTC.

The chain carries TRBV7-2 and TRBJ2-1; 11 bases line up with TRBD2. Germline CDR1 is SGHTA and CDR2 is FQGNSA. The ends lost 4 bases at V and 4 bases at J; junction bases unmatched: 3. The CDR3 runs 15 residues. The CDR3 nucleotides are TGTGCCAGCAGCTCAAGGACTAGCGGGTACAATGAGCAGTTCTTC. It yields the protein CASSSRTSGYNEQFF. The whole variable domain, filled in from reference TRBV7-2 and TRBJ2-1, reads GAGVSQSPSNKVTEKGKDVELRCDPISGHTALYWYRQSLGQGLEFLIYFQGNSAPDKSGLPSDRFSAERTGGSVSTLTIQRTQQEDSAVYLCASSSRTSGYNEQFFGPGTRLTVL.

This chain uses TRBV5-1 with TRBJ2-1, with 8 bases fitting TRBD1. The germline V gene encodes CDR1 SGHRS and CDR2 YFSETQ. V was clipped by 4 bases and J by 6 bases; unmatched bases: 9. The CDR3 loop spans 15 amino acids. The chain's CDR3 is CASSAGTGLGNEQFF. The CDR3 bases are TGCGCCAGCAGCGCCGGGACAGGTCTGGGCAATGAGCAGTTCTTC.

The chain carries TRBV5-6 and TRBJ2-3, with D possibly matching TRBD2 (5 bases). CDR3 size: 13 residues. The germline CDR1 and CDR2 sequences are SGHDT and YYEEEE. V was pared by 0 bases and J by 3 bases, with 5 bases between. CDR3 amino acids: CASSLGGTDTQYF. The CDR3 coding sequence is TGTGCCAGCAGCTTGGGAGGGACAGATACGCAGTATTTT.

This clone occurred once. V is TRBV6-6 and J is TRBJ1-5, with a possible D match to TRBD1 (5 bases). Per the germline V gene, CDR1 is MNHNY and CDR2 is SVGAGI (reference sequence). Trimming removed 4 bases at V and 1 base at J, with 11 bases between. The CDR3 consists of 15 residues. DNA for the CDR3: TGTGCCAGCAGTTCCTTGGACAAGAGCAATCAGCCCCAGCATTTT. It is translated as CASSSLDKSNQPQHF.

The chain links TRBV6-5 to TRBJ2-5, with TRBD1 as a possible D gene (6 bases). The germline V gene has CDR1 MNHEY and CDR2 SVGAGI. V was shortened by 7 bases and J by 5 bases, with 20 bases between the two germline ends. CDR3 size: 15 residues. The CDR3 nucleotides read TGTGCCAGCATTCTTATTCCGGGACAATGGGAGACCCAGTACTTC. This gives the protein CASILIPGQWETQYF.

The V gene is TRBV9, the J gene TRBJ2-2; 7 bases line up with TRBD2. There are 13 residues in the CDR3. Germline V lookup: CDR1 SGDLS, CDR2 YYNGEE. V lost 7 bases, J lost 7 bases, and 7 bases stayed unmatched. In nucleotides, the CDR3 is TGTGCCAGCGTGGCGGGGGAGGGCGGGGAGCTGTTTTTT. This sequence encodes CASVAGEGGELFF.

V and J are TRBV5-4 and TRBJ1-1; D uncertain. Per the germline V gene, CDR1 is SGHNT and CDR2 is YYREEE (reference sequence). V was trimmed by 1 base and J by 4 bases, leaving 11 bases between them. The CDR3 is made up of 14 amino acids. The CDR3 DNA sequence: TGTGCCAGCAGCTTGTTGGGAGGAAGCACTGAAGCTTTCTTT. Amino acids: CASSLLGGSTEAFF.

By sample share, this clone is large. V is TRBV28 and J is TRBJ1-5; 9 nucleotides match TRBD1. CDR1 and CDR2 from the germline V gene are MDHEN and SYDVKM. V was clipped by 2 bases and J by 6 bases; unmatched bases: 5. This CDR3 has 15 residues. This CDR3 is CASSLGDRVIQPQHF. The CDR3 DNA is TGTGCCAGCAGTTTAGGGGACAGGGTAATTCAGCCCCAGCATTTT. The complete variable domain, with remaining parts taken from reference TRBV28 and TRBJ1-5, reads DVKVTQSSRYLVKRTGEKVFLECVQDMDHENMFWYRQDPGLGLRLIYFSYDVKMKEKGDIPEGYSVSREKKERFSLILESASTNQTSMYLCASSLGDRVIQPQHFGDGTRLSIL.

This chain connects TRBV6-5 to TRBJ1-2, with 11 bases matching TRBD1. Trimming at V came to 2 bases and at J to 5 bases, leaving 1 base not matched to a gene. Looked up from germline, CDR1 is MNHEY and CDR2 is SVGAGI. The CDR3 loop spans 14 amino acids. CDR3 loop: CASSYGTGGYGYTF. The CDR3 DNA follows: TGTGCCAGCAGTTACGGGACAGGGGGGTATGGCTACACCTTC.

This chain links TRBV5-6 with TRBJ2-7, with 7 bases identical to TRBD1. Germline V gene lookup returns CDR1 SGHDT and CDR2 YYEEEE. This CDR3 spans 14 amino acids. V shed 5 bases, J shed 6 bases, and the junction held 11 bases outside the gene matches. CDR3 nucleotide sequence: TGTGCCAGCAGGCAGGTAGGGGGCCGGTCCGAGCAGTACTTC. Amino acid sequence: CASRQVGGRSEQYF.

This clone occurred once. V and J are TRBV19 and TRBJ1-1; 9 positions agree with TRBD1. This CDR3 has 13 amino acids. The V gene's germline CDR1 is LNHDA and CDR2 SQIVND (reference sequence). J lost 7 bases, V lost 6 bases, and 6 bases had no gene match. The CDR3 nucleotides read TGTGCCAGTAGGGGGACAGGGTGGAATGAAGCTTTCTTT. It specifies CASRGTGWNEAFF.

V usage is TRBV4-1 and J usage is TRBJ1-2; D remains ambiguous. The CDR3 extends over 13 amino acids. Trimming shortened V by 0 bases and J by 4 bases, and 6 bases separated the two germline ends. The germline V gene has CDR1 MGHRA and CDR2 YSYEKL. The CDR3 DNA sequence: TGCGCCAGCAGCCAAGATCGAGGCTATGGCTACACCTTC. It encodes CASSQDRGYGYTF.

The chain couples TRBV29-1 to TRBJ2-7; TRBD1 matches 7 bases. Unmatched junction bases numbered 14, after V lost 1 base and J lost 2 bases. This CDR3 is 17 amino acids long. Germline-derived CDR1 and CDR2 are SQVTM and ANQGSEA. CDR3 region: CSVEAPTPPTGAYEQYF. The DNA for the CDR3 is TGCAGCGTTGAAGCCCCCACCCCCCCTACAGGGGCCTACGAGCAGTACTTC.

J is TRBJ2-1 and V is TRBV6-5; TRBD1 aligns across 7 bases. With V trimmed by 6 bases and J by 4 bases, 6 bases remained unmatched. The CDR3 consists of 14 residues. The germline gives CDR1 MNHEY, CDR2 SVGAGI. CDR3: CASSPGTEYNEQFF. In DNA form, the CDR3 reads TGTGCCAGCAGCCCGGGGACAGAATACAATGAGCAGTTCTTC.

The chain is built from TRBV7-2 and TRBJ2-5, with D possibly matching TRBD2 (5 bases). The V end lost 11 bases, the J end lost 3 bases, and 10 bases lay between the germline ends. The CDR3 sequence is 11 residues long. The germline CDR1 and CDR2 sequences are SGHTA and FQGNSA. Written as DNA, the CDR3 is TGTGCCGTACTAGAAAAAGAGACCCAGTACTTC. Its protein product is CAVLEKETQYF.

The V gene is TRBV25-1, the J gene TRBJ2-7; D not resolved. The CDR3 is made up of 12 amino acids. Trimming removed 4 bases from V and 3 bases from J, with 7 bases in between. Germline loops: CDR1 MGHDK, CDR2 SYGVNS. CDR3 sequence reads: CASSAQVYEQYF. As DNA, the CDR3 is TGTGCCAGCAGTGCCCAGGTCTACGAGCAGTACTTC.

This clone has only one observation. The V gene is TRBV7-3, the J gene TRBJ2-1; no firm D call. The ends were cut back, 2 bases at V and 8 bases at J, with 7 bases in the middle. This CDR3 is 12 amino acids long. CDR1 and CDR2 (germline): SGHTA, FQGTGA. CDR3 DNA: TGTGCCAGCAGCTTAGTCCCGGATGAGCAGTTCTTC. This codes for CASSLVPDEQFF.

This chain joins TRBV11-2 and TRBJ1-3; no firm D call. The CDR3 covers 12 residues. V lost 4 bases, J lost 6 bases, and 7 bases lay in between. Per germline, CDR1 SGHAT and CDR2 FQNNGV. The CDR3 is CASSYVLNTIYF. The CDR3 region has the DNA TGTGCCAGCAGCTATGTCTTAAACACCATATATTTT.

CDR3 residues: CASRPDRGITEAFF. The DNA of the CDR3 is TGCGCCAGCAGACCCGACAGGGGAATTACTGAAGCTTTCTTT. V usage is TRBV5-1 and J usage is TRBJ1-1; 8 positions match TRBD1. V gave up 5 bases and J gave up 5 bases; unmatched junction bases: 8. Germline V gives CDR1 SGHRS, CDR2 YFSETQ. The CDR3 is made up of 14 amino acids.

The chain has TRBV11-2 and TRBJ2-5; TRBD2 matches 8 bases. CDR1 is SGHAT and CDR2 is FQNNGV in the germline V gene. This CDR3 is built from 14 residues. Unmatched junction bases numbered 7, after V lost 10 bases and J lost 0 bases. The DNA for the CDR3 is TGTGCCACCATGGCGGGGGGCCACCAAGAGACCCAGTACTTC. Its protein is CATMAGGHQETQYF.